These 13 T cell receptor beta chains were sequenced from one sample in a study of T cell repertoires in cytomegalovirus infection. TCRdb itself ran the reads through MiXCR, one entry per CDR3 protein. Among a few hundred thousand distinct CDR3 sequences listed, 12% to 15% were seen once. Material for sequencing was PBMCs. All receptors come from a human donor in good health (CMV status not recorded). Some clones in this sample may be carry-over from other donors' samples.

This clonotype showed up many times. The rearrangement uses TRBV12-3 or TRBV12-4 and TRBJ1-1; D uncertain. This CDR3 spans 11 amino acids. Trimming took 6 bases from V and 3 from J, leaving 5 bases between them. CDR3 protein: CASSFHTEAFF. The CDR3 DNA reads TGTGCCAGCAGCTTTCACACTGAAGCTTTCTTT.

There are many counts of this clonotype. CDR3 sequence reads: CASSRGTSGGPTDTQYF. The CDR3, as DNA: TGTGCCAGCAGTAGGGGCACTAGCGGGGGTCCCACAGATACGCAGTATTTT. The V call is TRBV6-5, the J call TRBJ2-3, with TRBD2 matching over 11 bases. Looked up from germline, CDR1 is MNHEY and CDR2 is SVGAGI. The trim removed 5 bases at V and 2 bases at J, leaving 9 bases unmatched. This CDR3 region has 17 residues.

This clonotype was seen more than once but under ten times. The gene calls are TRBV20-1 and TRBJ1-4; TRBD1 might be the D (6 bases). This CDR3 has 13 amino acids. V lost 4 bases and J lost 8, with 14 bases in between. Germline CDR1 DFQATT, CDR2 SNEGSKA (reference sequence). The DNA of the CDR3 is TGCAGTGCTACGACGGGGGCGCGAGAAAAACTGTTTTTT. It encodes CSATTGAREKLFF.

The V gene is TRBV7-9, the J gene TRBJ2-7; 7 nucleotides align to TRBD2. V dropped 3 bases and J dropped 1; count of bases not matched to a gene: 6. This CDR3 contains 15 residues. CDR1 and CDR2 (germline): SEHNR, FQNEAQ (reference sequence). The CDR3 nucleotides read TGTGCCAGCAGCTTCTCTAGCGGCCTATCCTACGAGCAGTACTTC. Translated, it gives CASSFSSGLSYEQYF. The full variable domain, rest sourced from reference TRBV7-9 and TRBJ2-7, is DTGVSQNPRHKITKRGQNVTFRCDPISEHNRLYWYRQTLGQGPEFLTYFQNEAQLEKSRLLSDRFSAERPKGSFSTLEIQRTEQGDSAMYLCASSFSSGLSYEQYFGPGTRLTVT.

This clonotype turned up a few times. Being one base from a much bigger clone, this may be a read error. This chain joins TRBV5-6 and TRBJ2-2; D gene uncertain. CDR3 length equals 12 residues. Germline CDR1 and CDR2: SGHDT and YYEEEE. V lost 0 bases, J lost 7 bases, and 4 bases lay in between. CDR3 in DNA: TGTGCCAGCAGCTTGGTGGTCGGGGAGCTGTTTTTT. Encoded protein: CASSLVVGELFF.

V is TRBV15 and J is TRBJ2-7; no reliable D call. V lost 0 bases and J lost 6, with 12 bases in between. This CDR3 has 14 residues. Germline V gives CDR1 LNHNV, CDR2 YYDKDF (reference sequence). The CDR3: CATSRDGGVGEQYF. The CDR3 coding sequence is TGTGCCACCAGCAGAGACGGTGGGGTAGGCGAGCAGTACTTC. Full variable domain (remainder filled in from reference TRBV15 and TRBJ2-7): DAMVIQNPRYQVTQFGKPVTLSCSQTLNHNVMYWYQQKSSQAPKLLFHYYDKDFNNEADTPDNFQSRRPNTSFCFLDIRSPGLGDTAMYLCATSRDGGVGEQYFGPGTRLTVT.

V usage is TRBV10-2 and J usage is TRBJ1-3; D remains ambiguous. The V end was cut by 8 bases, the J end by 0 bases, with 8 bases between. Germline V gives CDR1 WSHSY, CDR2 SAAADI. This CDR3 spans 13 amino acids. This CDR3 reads CASGWDSGNTIYF. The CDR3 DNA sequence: TGCGCCAGCGGATGGGACTCTGGAAACACCATATATTTT.

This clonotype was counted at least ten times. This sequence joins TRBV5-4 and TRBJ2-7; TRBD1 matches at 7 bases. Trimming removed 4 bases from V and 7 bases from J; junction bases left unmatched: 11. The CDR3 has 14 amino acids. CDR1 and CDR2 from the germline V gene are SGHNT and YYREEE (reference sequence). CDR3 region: CASSRQGVYGEQYF. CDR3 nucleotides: TGTGCCAGCAGCCGACAGGGCGTTTACGGGGAGCAGTACTTC.

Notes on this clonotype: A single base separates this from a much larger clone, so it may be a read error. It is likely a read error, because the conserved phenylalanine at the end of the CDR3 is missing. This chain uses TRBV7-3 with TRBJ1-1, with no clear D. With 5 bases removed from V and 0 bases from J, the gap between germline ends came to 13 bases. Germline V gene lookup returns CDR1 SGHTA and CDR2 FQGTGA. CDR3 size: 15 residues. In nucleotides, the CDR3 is TGTGCCAGCAGCAGACTCAGAAGAATGAACACTGAAGCTTTCATT. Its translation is CASSRLRRMNTEAFI.

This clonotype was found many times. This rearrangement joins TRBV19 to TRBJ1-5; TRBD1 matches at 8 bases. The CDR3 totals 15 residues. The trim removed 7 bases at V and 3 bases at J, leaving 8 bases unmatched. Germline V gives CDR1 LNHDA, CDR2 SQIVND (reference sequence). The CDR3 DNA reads TGTGCCAGTACGACAGGGGTCGACCCCAATCAGCCCCAGCATTTT. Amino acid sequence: CASTTGVDPNQPQHF.

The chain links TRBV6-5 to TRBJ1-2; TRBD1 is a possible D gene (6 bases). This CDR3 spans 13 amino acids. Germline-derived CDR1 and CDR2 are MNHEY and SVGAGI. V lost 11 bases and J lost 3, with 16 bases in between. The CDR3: CAAIGGPDYGYTF. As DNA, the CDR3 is TGTGCCGCTATCGGGGGGCCGGACTATGGCTACACCTTC.

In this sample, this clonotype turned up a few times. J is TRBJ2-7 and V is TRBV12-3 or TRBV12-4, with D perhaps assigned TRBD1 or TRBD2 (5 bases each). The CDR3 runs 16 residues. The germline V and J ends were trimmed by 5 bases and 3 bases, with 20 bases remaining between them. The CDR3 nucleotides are TGTGCCAGCAGTCGTGCCGGGACCAGTACCTTCTACGAGCAGTACTTC. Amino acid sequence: CASSRAGTSTFYEQYF.

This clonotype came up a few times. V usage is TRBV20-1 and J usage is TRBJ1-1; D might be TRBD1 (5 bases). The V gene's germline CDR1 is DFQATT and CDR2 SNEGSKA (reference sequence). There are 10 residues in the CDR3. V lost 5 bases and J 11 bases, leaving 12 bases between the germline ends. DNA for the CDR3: TGCAGTGCTGGGGGTGGGGTGGCTTTCTTT. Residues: CSAGGGVAFF.